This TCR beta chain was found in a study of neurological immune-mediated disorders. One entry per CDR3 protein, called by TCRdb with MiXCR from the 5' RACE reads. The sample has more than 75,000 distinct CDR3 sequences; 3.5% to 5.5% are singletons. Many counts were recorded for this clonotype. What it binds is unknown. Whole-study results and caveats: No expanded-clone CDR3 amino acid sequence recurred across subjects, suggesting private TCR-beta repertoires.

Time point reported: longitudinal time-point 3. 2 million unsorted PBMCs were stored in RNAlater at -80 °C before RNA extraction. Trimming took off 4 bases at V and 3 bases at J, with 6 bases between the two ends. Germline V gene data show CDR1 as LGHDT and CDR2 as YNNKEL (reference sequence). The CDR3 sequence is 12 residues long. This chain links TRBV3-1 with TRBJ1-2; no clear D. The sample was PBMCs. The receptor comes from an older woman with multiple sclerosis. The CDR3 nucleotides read TGTGCCAGCAGCCGATGGGACTATGGCTACACCTTC. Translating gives CASSRWDYGYTF. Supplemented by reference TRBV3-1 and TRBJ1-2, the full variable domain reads DTAVSQTPKYLVTQMGNDKSIKCEQNLGHDTMYWYKQDSKKFLKIMFSYNNKELIINETVPNRFSPKSPDKAHLNLHINSLELGDSAVYFCASSRWDYGYTFGSGTRLTVV.